This T cell receptor (beta chain) was found in a study of long-term antiretroviral therapy in people with HIV (dated by TCRdb to between 2021 and 2024). About the full investigation: Collection of the earliest samples took place about a decade ahead of the 2015 WHO recommendation for immediate ART, at a time when ART was typically delayed until CD4 counts fell. This retrospective serial study examined whether starting ART and sustained HIV suppression were associated with changes in the composition and diversity of the TRB repertoire in peripheral blood. The cohort contributed about 180 cryopreserved PBMC samples from 30 adults with confirmed HIV infection, collected serially over a mean of approximately six years (range 1-12). About 35% of the 30 participants with HIV were female. No cross-contamination during QIAcube processing was shown when test extractions of a monoclonal T-cell line were performed alongside a few dozen polyclonal samples.

Inclusion was restricted to participants for whom at least one PBMC sample before ART initiation and at least two post-ART samples were available. All participants with HIV were treated in the United States of America. Before DNA extraction, cryopreserved samples of roughly 0.95-10 million PBMC were thawed and washed. At the time of the earliest PBMC sample, participants with HIV were aged between roughly 20 and 54 years. Per participant, PBMC samples came from 1-4 timepoints prior to ART initiation and 2-8 timepoints following ART initiation, for a median of 7 samples. For every participant, serial HIV viral load, CD4+ T-cell count, ART history and demographic data were obtained. Genomic DNA was extracted from unsorted PBMC with a Qiagen kit on a QIAcube, with processing performed in batches of 12 samples. Here is what the overall study found, with its caveats: Because PBMC availability was limited, only the TCR beta chain was sequenced, with no alpha chain pairing. Because pre-ART samples had limited cell numbers, profiling was done on unsorted PBMC rather than on sorted CD4+ and CD8+ T cells. The samples span the years 2004 to 2017, and the ART regimens used at that time may not be as effective as current regimens. HIV repertoires had narrower CDR3 length ranges than controls, and the network structure suggested an antigen-experienced repertoire that shifted only slightly toward naive after ART. Expanded TRB clones identified before ART initiation dominated the repertoire across all time points, though the dominance fluctuated and decreased in many PLHIV after ART. Inferences about post-ART repertoire changes are limited because no data were available on ART adherence, viral resistance or therapy changes. ART initiation was associated with a significant increase in TRB diversity, but diversity stayed significantly below transplant donor controls even after long-term ART.

The immunoSEQ hsTCRB v3.0 assay was used at survey level resolution to sequence the TRB variable region. A depth of 40,000-50,000 T-cell genomes per sample was targeted for TRB sequencing. An Illumina MiSeq with a v3 150-cycle kit was used to sequence the pooled TRB libraries. On the authors' methods: Repertoire analysis was performed in R inside a reproducible Nextflow workflow that covered QC, data transformation and analysis. LymphoSeq2, an R package for exploring AIRR-Seq data, was used to implement custom analyses. Several samples yielding fewer than 5000 total TRB sequences were excluded, leaving 150 to 200 analyzed HIV repertoires. Among the roughly 190 retained HIV repertoires, some 57 were collected before ART initiation and some 130 were collected after ART initiation. Each repertoire was downsampled to 5000 TRB nucleotide sequences, and summary statistics were averaged across 100 downsampling iterations. The analysis kept only TRB sequences whose CDR3 regions were at least seven amino acids long. Diversity was measured with a Shannon entropy-derived clonality score and the Gini coefficient. In repertoire networks, the top 5000 CDR3 amino acid sequences were linked whenever an edit distance of one separated two sequences. For TRB CDR3 amino acid sequences, GLIPH2 was used to predict antigen specificity groups and MHC restriction. To flag known CMV, EBV, HIV or tissue antigen associations, CDR3 amino acid sequences were matched against VDJdb and McPAS-TCR. Pre-ART, post-ART and control groups were compared with Wilcoxon signed-rank tests and Holm-Bonferroni correction. The source is immuneACCESS, and TCRdb retained only in-frame sequences with V and J called. Part of the clones is not carried over; for the studies checked, unresolved V genes explain less than half of this, and the remainder is unexplained. V and J calls and clone size follow that table, whereas D and trimming were derived from the DNA. The sample table lists 32,000 or so clones, 85% to 90% of them with a count of one. About 8.3% of the sample is in the top ten clones.

V gives up 0 bases and J gives up 0 bases, and the segment between their germline ends measures 4 bases. Reading from cysteine to phenylalanine, the CDR3 counts 14 amino acids. The only DNA kept is the CDR3, 42 bases in frame from the first base. The germline V gene supplies CDR1 SGHRS and CDR2 YFSETQ. As concerns this clone: The specificity of this receptor is unknown. One base away there is no much larger clone; base qualities are not given.

The source was unsorted PBMCs, collected 3.2 years before starting antiretroviral therapy. The sequence was collected from a man aged 50-59 years with HIV. The rearrangement combines TRBV5-1 with TRBJ1-3; the D gene cannot be named for sure. The CDR3 has the sequence CASSLDLSGNTIYF. The nucleotide sequence is given as TGCGCCAGCAGCTTGGATCTCTCTGGAAACACCATATATTTT.